This TCR beta chain was found in a study of cytomegalovirus exposure and HLA in healthy donors (dated by TCRdb to the late 2010s). For context, the study as a whole: In an earlier analysis of about 560 of the donors, around 300 Gb of sequence data and approximately 120 million unique TCR beta sequences from about 180 million T cells were reported. HLA typing covered class I and class II loci at four-digit resolution. The number of typed donors differed by locus: roughly 620-640 for A, B, C, DRB1 and DQB1; some 500 for DQA1; roughly 600 for DPA1; and some 450 for DPB1. All discovery cohort repertoires had been generated using a single sequencing platform. An earlier analysis of 450 to 750 of the donors used high-throughput TCR beta sequencing to judge whether each TCR beta V gene segment behaved as functional or pseudogenic. Five DR-DQ haplotypes were handled as single units for association and clustering because linkage in the cohort was strong. Among approximately 370 genotyped donors of the cohort, an average of around 250,000 unique TCR beta nucleotide sequences was sequenced per donor, of which 15% to 20% were non-productive. A later analysis re-examined previously published TCR beta repertoires from about 700 donors and added high-resolution HLA genotyping to investigate patterns of TCR occurrence. The study combined high-throughput TCR immunosequencing, statistical association of individual TCRs with disease status, and machine learning to predict cytomegalovirus infection status. The study profiled the T cell repertoires of hundreds of subjects by immunosequencing and related them to cytomegalovirus serostatus. Around 320 gigabases of sequencing data and around 87 million unique TCR sequences were included in an early release covering several hundred HLA-typed donors. Of the roughly 390 genotyped donors, around 81% fell in the genetic ancestry cluster associated with self-reported Caucasian donors. Donor age, sex, ethnicity and CMV serostatus were compiled together with the repertoire data. In a later genetic analysis, genome-wide SNP genotypes for about 60% of the 666 donors were used, and that subset was treated as a discovery cohort. The study aimed to test whether cataloging public T cell receptors could reveal signatures of past pathogen exposure. In addition to the first cohort of 650 to 750 subjects, a separate validation cohort of approximately 130 different subjects was used. The later analysis used no new phenotypic data to find candidate immune exposures, relying instead on TCR beta sequences and their occurrence across donors. Broad study findings and their caveats: Presence/absence analyses assumed roughly uniform sequencing depth across donors, an assumption that may not hold. According to a later analysis, most CMV-associated TCR beta chains appeared to be HLA-restricted, and the HLA associations seemed to be driven largely by CMV exposure. Linkage disequilibrium might explain the correlated functional status among segregating V segments, but an unknown experimental factor could not be excluded. A further reported finding was that TCR beta sequences accurately predicted the HLA-A and HLA-B alleles for most subjects in the first cohort. In the study, approximately 160 TCR beta chains were listed as associated with cytomegalovirus. Specific HLA alleles were associated with more than 15,000 TCR beta sequences at a false discovery rate of 0.05 in a later analysis. Assigning TCR associations to individual alleles was difficult when HLA alleles, especially DR and DQ, strongly co-occurred. CMV serostatus was the only immune exposure information available for the cohort. Because the 87-base-pair reads could not distinguish some IMGT-functional V segments, including TRBV6-2 and TRBV6-3, those segments were excluded. A later analysis found that HLA-associated TCR beta chains were more clonally expanded and had lower generation probabilities than equally common non-associated chains. Most TCR sequences were observed very rarely across donors, whereas some public TCRs were present in many individuals. The classifier was reported to diagnose cytomegalovirus status with high specificity and sensitivity in both the original cohort and the validation cohort. In an earlier analysis of 587 of the donors, most TCR beta V segments appeared in productive rearrangements about 87% or about 30% of the time, broadly matching IMGT annotations. Because HLA typing was unavailable for some donors at each locus, only the typed subset was used in association tests. In a later genetic analysis, fewer N-insertions in productive TCRs were reported among donors in an Asian-associated ancestry cluster than the approximately 670-donor mean. A cluster of highly shared sequence variants was judged likely to represent a technical artifact of the sequencing pipeline. A later analysis found that TCR association rates varied across HLA loci, with DRB1 alleles showing the most associated TCRs and HLA-C alleles the fewest. In vitro tests confirmed that a few of the cytomegalovirus-associated TCR beta chains recognize cytomegalovirus antigens. According to a later analysis, parvovirus B19, influenza, CMV and Epstein-Barr virus appeared linked to several top co-occurrence clusters. The authors suggested that the approach could potentially be generalized to other disease states and immunological phenotypes. This cohort had only TCR beta chains sequenced, and the lack of alpha or paired-chain data limited which features could be detected. An association between a missense DCLRE1C variant and V-gene and J-gene trimming of TCR beta chains was found in a later genetic analysis and replicated in an independent cohort. Some 16 rarely observed V segments, including chromosome 9 orphons, were excluded from the earlier analysis of some 590 of the donors because counts were too low.

The cohort comprised some 730 healthy bone marrow donors. All cohort members were sampled while nominally healthy, although unrecorded immune exposures were likely present. The donor tested CMV seronegative and was one of the 352 seronegative cohort members. Every donor gave a peripheral blood sample, and the peripheral blood mononuclear cells from that sample were used for TCR beta sequencing. The Qiagen DNeasy Blood Extraction Kit was used to extract genomic DNA from the blood cell samples. From the cysteine up to the phenylalanine, the CDR3 has a length of 15 residues. The CDR3 DNA has 45 bases and is translated from base 1. Sequences MNHEY (CDR1) and SMNVEV (CDR2) are obtained from the germline V gene (reference sequence). Trimming accounts for 8 bases at V and 9 bases at J, while the number of junction bases matched to no gene is 18. This clone was seen just once. Its target antigen remains unknown. Nothing much larger sits one base from this clone, and base qualities are not available.

To prepare the library, the immunoSEQ multiplex PCR assay was applied. The multiplex PCR relied on a mix of 60 forward primers for TCR Vbeta segments and 13 reverse primers for TCR Jbeta segments. A multiplex PCR assay on genomic DNA amplified the CDR3 region of rearranged TCR beta genes. The Illumina HiSeq System was used to sequence the amplified TCR beta libraries as 87-base-pair reads. From the authors' description of their analysis: A later analysis counted 75 million to 100 million unique TCR beta chains across the 666 repertoires, and some 11 million of these chains were shared by at least two donors. Raw reads were error-corrected and collapsed into unique sequences by a nearest-neighbor algorithm in which closely related sequences were merged to remove PCR and sequencing errors. To assign V, D and J gene segments, CDR3 sequences were aligned to IMGT reference sequences. For a sequence to be retained, a match of at least six nucleotides to both a V gene segment and a J gene segment was required. Rearrangements were classified as productive when the CDR3 lacked stop codons and remained in frame with V and J, and all other rearrangements were classified as non-productive. CDR3 was defined by IMGT convention, running from the second conserved V-encoded cysteine to the conserved J-encoded phenylalanine. The earlier analysis of approximately 590 of the donors excluded any sequence lacking an unambiguous match to a single V gene segment. In an earlier analysis of 587 of the donors, a V segment was called functional when productive rearrangements were above 56.7%, and segregating when the standard deviation between donors exceeded 5%. A statistical classification framework was built to diagnose cytomegalovirus status from the catalog of TCR beta chain sequences. In a later analysis, TCR nucleotide sequences were compared against IMGT/GENE-DB human TR gene sequences so that V and J genes could be assigned. A later analysis assigned CDR3 sequences and most-parsimonious VDJ recombination scenarios with the TCRdist pipeline. In a later analysis, each TCR beta chain was defined by its CDR3 amino acid sequence together with its V-gene family, and reads lacking a unique V-gene family were excluded. To address suspected cross-contamination and a sequencing artifact, a later analysis removed a few hundred highly shared, low-generation-probability nucleotide sequences. In a later analysis, a clonal expansion index for each public chain was calculated from normalized within-repertoire ranks of inferred template counts. Generation probabilities in a later analysis came from a VDJ recombination model fitted to out-of-frame rearrangements, and those results were checked against IGoR. A later analysis scored TCR-TCR, TCR-HLA and TCR-CMV co-occurrence with hypergeometric tests, applying a repertoire-size bias correction to TCR pairs. To estimate false discovery rates, a later analysis permuted the HLA or CMV assignments 20 times. In a later analysis, co-occurring TCRs were grouped with DBSCAN, and TCRdist sequence similarity was added when clustering was performed within HLA-allele-positive subsets. Repertoires with fewer than 30,000 or more than 120,000 public chains were left out of co-occurrence clustering, as were four to six repertoires with anomalous nucleotide sharing. TCRdb re-hosts the immuneACCESS table, in-frame sequences only. Its copies lack some clones; in the studies checked, an unresolved V gene accounts for under half of them, and the cause for the rest is not known. V, J and clone size are taken as reported in that table, and D and trimming were inferred from the DNA itself. The sample data list 150,000 to 200,000 clones, and 65% to 85% of these were observed just once. The ten biggest clones cover 1.5% to 2% of the sample.

The sample comprised PBMCs. This receptor was identified in a man aged 18-30 years in good health and CMV-seronegative. This sequence uses TRBV27 and TRBJ2-7, and TRBD1 matches 8 of the central bases. The CDR3 in this case is CASGIGTGSPNGQYF. The DNA sequence is as follows: TGTGCCAGCGGGATTGGGACAGGCTCGCCGAACGGGCAGTACTTC.